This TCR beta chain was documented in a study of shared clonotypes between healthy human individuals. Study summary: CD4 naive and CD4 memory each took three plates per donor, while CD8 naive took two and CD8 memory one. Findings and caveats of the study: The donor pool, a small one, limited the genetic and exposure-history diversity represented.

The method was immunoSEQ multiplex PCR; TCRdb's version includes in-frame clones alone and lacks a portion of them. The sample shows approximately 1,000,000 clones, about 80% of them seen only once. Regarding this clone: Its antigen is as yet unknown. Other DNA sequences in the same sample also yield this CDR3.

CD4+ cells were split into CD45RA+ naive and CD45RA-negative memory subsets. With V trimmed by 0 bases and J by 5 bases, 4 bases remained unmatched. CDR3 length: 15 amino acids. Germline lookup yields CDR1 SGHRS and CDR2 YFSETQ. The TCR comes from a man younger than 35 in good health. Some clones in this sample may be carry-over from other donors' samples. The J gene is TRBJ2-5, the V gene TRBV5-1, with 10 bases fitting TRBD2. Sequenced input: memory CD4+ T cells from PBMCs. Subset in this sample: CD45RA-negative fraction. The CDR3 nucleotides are TGCGCCAGCAGCTTGGTAGCGGGAGGCGGGGAGACCCAGTACTTC. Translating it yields CASSLVAGGGETQYF. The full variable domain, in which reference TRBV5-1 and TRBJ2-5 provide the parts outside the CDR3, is KAGVTQTPRYLIKTRGQQVTLSCSPISGHRSVSWYQQTPGQGLQFLFEYFSETQRNKGNFPGRFSGRQFSNSRSEMNVSTLELGDSALYLCASSLVAGGGETQYFGPGTRLLVL.